Listed below are T cell receptor beta chains from one sample, sequenced in a study of blood T cells in healthy people across ages. Via MiXCR, TCRdb re-called the 5' RACE reads, giving one row per CDR3 protein. The sample lists 550,000 to 750,000 distinct CDR3 sequences; roughly 20% were seen once. Sequencing was done on a sample of blood. All receptors derive from a man between 65 and 85 years old in good health. Both conserved end residues are part of each CDR3. Fields, in order: J gene, V gene, clone size, D gene, CDR3 DNA, CDR3 protein. D genes are given only for firm matches. Not all rows give a size; the values are once, few, many and, for expanded clones, a class.

TRBJ2-1 | TRBV6-2/TRBV6-3 | - | - | TGTGCCACCGAACGGCGGGACGGACGCGTCTACAATGAGCAGTTCTTC | CATERRDGRVYNEQFF
TRBJ1-1 | TRBV7-9 | - | - | TGTGCCAGCAGCTCACACGCGACAGGAAGGGACACTGAAGCTTTCTTT | CASSSHATGRDTEAFF
TRBJ2-1 | TRBV6-1 | few | TRBD2 | TGTGCCAGCAGTGAAGGACTAGCGGGACCACGACCCTACAATGAGCAGTTCTTC | CASSEGLAGPRPYNEQFF
TRBJ2-5 | TRBV5-1 | few | - | TGCGCCAGCAGCCCCCCCCATAAGGGGGAAGAGACCCAGTACTTC | CASSPPHKGEETQYF
TRBJ1-1 | TRBV7-3 | - | - | TGTGCCAGCAGCTTAACTAAAGAGGAGGCGGCTTTCTTT | CASSLTKEEAAFF
TRBJ2-7 | TRBV28 | - | - | TGTGCCGGCAGTTCAACTTATCCCCTGAGGAGAGCCTACGAGCAGTACTTC | CAGSSTYPLRRAYEQYF
TRBJ2-2 | TRBV15 | - | TRBD2 | TGTGCCACCAGCAGAGAAAACCCGCGACTAGCGGGATTGACCGGGGAGCTGTTTTTT | CATSRENPRLAGLTGELFF
TRBJ2-7 | TRBV20-1 | - | TRBD2 | TGCAGTGCTAGATCGGTAGGACTAGGGTTCGAGCAGTACTTC | CSARSVGLGFEQYF
TRBJ2-1 | TRBV9 | - | TRBD2 | TGTGCCAGCAGCGTAGCTAGCGGAGACAATGAGCAGTTCTTC | CASSVASGDNEQFF
TRBJ1-2 | TRBV28 | - | TRBD1 | TGTGCCAGCAGTTTATCCGGGACAGAAAAGCCCTGGGGCTACACCTTC | CASSLSGTEKPWGYTF
TRBJ1-1 | TRBV28 | many | - | TGTGCCAGCAGTCCGAAACCACAGGGCACTGAAGCTTTCTTT | CASSPKPQGTEAFF
TRBJ2-2 | TRBV3-1 | - | TRBD2 | TGTGCCAGCAGCCTGCGGGAGGTGGCCGGGGAGCTGTTTTTT | CASSLREVAGELFF
TRBJ2-7 | TRBV3-1 | - | - | TGTGCCAGCAGCCAAAAGTCGGTCACCTACTCCTACGAGCAGTACTTC | CASSQKSVTYSYEQYF
TRBJ2-5 | TRBV18 | many | - | TGTGCCAGCTCACCACCAACAGAAGAGACCCAGTACTTC | CASSPPTEETQYF
TRBJ2-1 | TRBV20-1 | - | - | TGCAGTGCTAGGGGAGAACTCGCGTACAATGAGCAGTTCTTC | CSARGELAYNEQFF
TRBJ2-7 | TRBV6-4 | few | TRBD1 | TGTGCCAGCATCAATCTCCGGGACAGGGAAGGTTTGGACTACGAGCAGTACTTC | CASINLRDREGLDYEQYF
TRBJ1-4 | TRBV7-9 | - | - | TGTGCCAGCAGCTTAGAATACGGGGGAAAACTGTTTTTT | CASSLEYGGKLFF
TRBJ2-1 | TRBV28 | - | TRBD2 | TGTGCCAGCAGTGTGGGACTAGTTTTCAATGAGCAGTTCTTC | CASSVGLVFNEQFF
TRBJ2-4 | TRBV27 | few | TRBD1 | TGTGCCAGCAGAACACAGGGGCTTGGAAACATTCAGTACTTC | CASRTQGLGNIQYF
TRBJ1-4 | TRBV7-3 | - | - | TGTGCCAGCATCCAAGTCGGCGACGGACAAAATGAAAAACTGTTTTTT | CASIQVGDGQNEKLFF
TRBJ2-1 | TRBV13 | many | - | TGTGCCAGCAGCTTAGTCAGGGGTTCCTACAATGAGCAGTTCTTC | CASSLVRGSYNEQFF
TRBJ2-3 | TRBV21-1 | few | - | TGTGCCAGCAGCAACCGGCGGACTAGCGGGAGAAGCACAGATACGCAGTATTTT | CASSNRRTSGRSTDTQYF
TRBJ2-2 | TRBV3-1 | - | - | TGTGCCAGCAGCCACAACTCCGGGGAGCTGTTTTTT | CASSHNSGELFF
TRBJ2-5 | TRBV6-1 | - | TRBD2 | TGTGCCAGCGGTCGGCGGGAGCTAGAGACCCAGTACTTC | CASGRRELETQYF
TRBJ2-5 | TRBV9 | few | - | TGTGCCAGCAGCGTAGGCGGGAACTTCCAAGAGACCCAGTACTTC | CASSVGGNFQETQYF
TRBJ2-1 | TRBV24-1 | few | - | TGTGCCACCAGTTCGATAGAGGGGGGCTACAATGAGCAGTTCTTC | CATSSIEGGYNEQFF
TRBJ2-1 | TRBV6-1 | few | TRBD2 | TGTGCCAGCAGCCTGGGACTAGCGGGAGGGTACTACAATGAGCAGTTCTTC | CASSLGLAGGYYNEQFF